This T cell receptor beta chain was documented in a study of PD-1 blockade in classical Hodgkin lymphoma. The time point: cycle 4 day 1 (C4D1), after 6 weeks of nivolumab. Every one of the patients relapsed after autologous stem cell transplantation (brentuximab vedotin exposure was variable). Trimming took off 7 bases at V and 2 bases at J, with 18 bases between the two ends. From germline, CDR1 is MNHEY and CDR2 SMNVEV (reference sequence). The CDR3 sequence is 16 residues long. Repertoires were generated with immunoSEQ multiplex PCR, while TCRdb's copy carries only in-frame clones and drops some. The sample shows tens of thousands of clones, approximately 70% of them seen only once.

V is TRBV27 and J is TRBJ2-1; maybe TRBD2 (7 bases). The source material was peripheral blood mononuclear cells (PBMCs), sampled before the fourth cycle of nivolumab. The TCR sequence derives from a human donor with classical Hodgkin lymphoma. The CDR3 nucleotides read TGTGCCAGCACCACTAGGGGGGGAAGGACCTACAATGAGCAGTTCTTC. Translated, it gives CASTTRGGRTYNEQFF.